What follows are 19 T cell receptor beta chains derived from one specimen sequenced in a study of OX40 agonist ivuxolimab in advanced cancers. The assay was immunoSEQ multiplex PCR, and TCRdb's table has in-frame clones only and misses some. This table has 85,000 to 100,000 clones, 75% to 90% appearing once. This material consisted of CD4+ or CD8+ T cells sorted from blood, taken in a trial of the OX40 agonist ivuxolimab. The receptors here all came from an adult with an advanced solid tumor such as melanoma, head and neck, liver or kidney cancer.

V usage is TRBV19 and J usage is TRBJ1-4; D not resolved. Germline V CDR1 and CDR2: LNHDA, SQIVND (reference sequence). The CDR3 totals 15 residues. V lost 4 bases and J 8 bases, leaving 17 bases between the germline ends. CDR3: CASSTGAGIGEKLFF. CDR3 coding DNA: TGTGCCAGTAGTACCGGTGCGGGGATCGGAGAAAAACTGTTTTTT.

The rearrangement links TRBV6-1 to TRBJ1-3, with D unresolved. The germline V and J ends were trimmed by 1 base and 4 bases, with 5 bases remaining between them. The CDR3 runs to 13 residues. Per germline, CDR1 MNHNS and CDR2 SASEGT. DNA of the CDR3: TGTGCCAGCAGTGAAGTGGTCGGAAACACCATATATTTT. This gives the protein CASSEVVGNTIYF.

The chain couples TRBV14 to TRBJ2-1; TRBD1 matches 8 bases. Germline lookup yields CDR1 SGHDN and CDR2 FVKESK. Losses at the gene ends were 4 bases for V and 2 bases for J; bases not matched to a gene: 13. This CDR3 has 18 residues. DNA of the CDR3: TGTGCCAGCAGCCGATCCCGCGGACAGGGCACCCCCTACAATGAGCAGTTCTTC. It translates to CASSRSRGQGTPYNEQFF. Full variable domain (missing parts from reference TRBV14 and TRBJ2-1): EAGVTQFPSHSVIEKGQTVTLRCDPISGHDNLYWYRRVMGKEIKFLLHFVKESKQDESGMPNNRFLAERTGGTYSTLKVQPAELEDSGVYFCASSRSRGQGTPYNEQFFGPGTRLTVL.

The chain links TRBV30 to TRBJ2-4; D could derive from TRBD1 or TRBD2 (6 bases each). The CDR3 covers 14 residues. V was clipped by 2 bases and J by 7 bases, with 15 bases between them. CDR1 is GTSNPN and CDR2 is SVGIG in the germline V gene (reference sequence). This CDR3 reads CAWSPRGGGNIQYF. The CDR3 nucleotides are TGTGCCTGGAGTCCCCGAGGAGGGGGGAACATTCAGTACTTC.

The rearrangement links TRBV29-1 to TRBJ2-5; 7 nucleotides agree with TRBD2. The CDR3 is 14 amino acids. In germline, CDR1 is SQVTM, CDR2 ANQGSEA. V was clipped by 4 bases and J by 2 bases; unmatched bases: 7. The CDR3 nucleotides read TGCAGCGTTGTTTTTTGGGGGGGTCAAGAGACCCAGTACTTC. It translates to CSVVFWGGQETQYF.

The V call is TRBV7-3, the J call TRBJ1-2; D is undetermined. The V gene's germline CDR1 is SGHTA and CDR2 FQGTGA. CDR3 length: 16 amino acids. The V gene lost 5 bases and the J gene lost 3 bases, with 19 bases spanning the gap. This CDR3 is CASSRRAGRLDYGYTF. CDR3 nucleotide sequence: TGTGCCAGCAGCCGAAGGGCAGGAAGACTCGACTATGGCTACACCTTC.

This clone was picked up one time. The chain recombines TRBV19 with TRBJ2-5; tentative D call: TRBD2 (5 bases). Germline V gene data show CDR1 as LNHDA and CDR2 as SQIVND (reference sequence). Between the trimmed V and J ends, which lost 6 bases and 2 bases, there was a span of 10 bases. The CDR3 has 13 residues. The CDR3 nucleotides are TGTGCCAGTAGCGGGGAGCGACAAGAGACCCAGTACTTC. Protein product: CASSGERQETQYF.

The table lists this clone with a count of one. V is TRBV18 and J is TRBJ1-5; TRBD1 agrees at 7 bases. The CDR3 is 16 amino acids. J lost 0 bases, V lost 2 bases, and 4 bases had no gene match. CDR1 is KGHSH and CDR2 is LQKENI in the germline V gene. The CDR3, as DNA: TGTGCCAGCTCACCAGTAAGGGGGCATAGCAATCAGCCCCAGCATTTT. Protein product: CASSPVRGHSNQPQHF.

The J gene is TRBJ1-3, the V gene TRBV27, with D possibly TRBD1 on 6 matching bases. Germline CDR1 MNHEY, CDR2 SMNVEV (reference sequence). The CDR3 spans 14 residues. V was trimmed by 2 bases and J by 10 bases, leaving 15 bases between them. The CDR3 bases are TGTGCCAGCAGTTTAGAGGGTGGAGGGGGGACCATATATTTT. Protein sequence: CASSLEGGGGTIYF.

This clone appeared a single time. This rearrangement joins TRBV15 to TRBJ1-2, with D possibly being TRBD1 (5 bases). The germline V gene has CDR1 LNHNV and CDR2 YYDKDF (reference sequence). V lost 1 base and J 3 bases, leaving 18 bases between the germline ends. The CDR3 runs 17 residues. The CDR3 sequence is CATSRGVGDPPDYGYTF. The CDR3 DNA reads TGTGCCACCAGCAGAGGGGTCGGGGACCCCCCCGACTATGGCTACACCTTC.

The CDR3 DNA is TGTGCCAGTCACCGACAGGGGGCTTACGAGCAGTACTTC. It yields the protein CASHRQGAYEQYF. This rearrangement joins TRBV19 to TRBJ2-7; 10 bases agree with TRBD1. CDR1 and CDR2 (germline): LNHDA, SQIVND (reference sequence). Trimming cost V 8 bases and J 4 bases; bases outside gene matches: 5. CDR3 length: 13 amino acids.

The chain has TRBV6-4 and TRBJ2-3; 9 bases are a match to TRBD2. Trimming took 5 bases from V and 5 from J; bases not matched to a gene: 11. The germline gives CDR1 MRHNA, CDR2 SNTAGT. The CDR3 has 16 amino acids. In DNA form, the CDR3 reads TGTGCCAGCAGTCCCTTTGCGGGGGGGCCGGGAGATACGCAGTATTTT. It yields the protein CASSPFAGGPGDTQYF.

V and J are TRBV7-2 and TRBJ2-3; the match to TRBD2 covers 9 bases. The CDR3 contains 14 residues. Trimming took 5 bases from V and 7 from J; bases not matched to a gene: 7. Germline V gene lookup returns CDR1 SGHTA and CDR2 FQGNSA. The CDR3 DNA sequence: TGTGCCAGCAGCCGCGCGGGAGGGTTAAATACGCAGTATTTT. As protein: CASSRAGGLNTQYF.

The chain combines TRBV5-4 with TRBJ1-1, with TRBD1 identical over 8 bases. Looked up from germline, CDR1 is SGHNT and CDR2 is YYREEE (reference sequence). CDR3 length: 16 residues. Trimming took 4 bases from V and 5 from J; bases not matched to a gene: 13. CDR3 protein: CASSPSQGATGTEAFF. DNA of the CDR3: TGTGCCAGCAGCCCCTCCCAGGGGGCTACGGGAACTGAAGCTTTCTTT. The whole variable domain, remainder taken from reference TRBV5-4 and TRBJ1-1, is ETGVTQSPTHLIKTRGQQVTLRCSSQSGHNTVSWYQQALGQGPQFIFQYYREEENGRGNFPPRFSGLQFPNYSSELNVNALELDDSALYLCASSPSQGATGTEAFFGQGTRLTVV.

The rearrangement links TRBV28 to TRBJ1-2; 11 bases align to TRBD1. The ends lost 11 bases at V and 6 bases at J; junction bases unmatched: 8. The CDR3 has 13 amino acids. Germline CDR1 and CDR2: MDHEN and SYDVKM. The CDR3 reads CAGRDRGVDGYTF. CDR3 coding DNA: TGTGCCGGCCGGGACAGGGGGGTGGATGGCTACACCTTC.

The rearrangement links TRBV5-1 to TRBJ2-5; D is uncertain. This CDR3 is 13 amino acids long. Germline V gene data show CDR1 as SGHRS and CDR2 as YFSETQ. The V end was cut by 4 bases, the J end by 4 bases, with 11 bases between. CDR3 DNA: TGCGCCAGCAGCCCCGCAGTCCCAGAGACCCAGTACTTC. Protein product: CASSPAVPETQYF. Full variable domain (rest looked up from reference TRBV5-1 and TRBJ2-5): KAGVTQTPRYLIKTRGQQVTLSCSPISGHRSVSWYQQTPGQGLQFLFEYFSETQRNKGNFPGRFSGRQFSNSRSEMNVSTLELGDSALYLCASSPAVPETQYFGPGTRLLVL.

This chain connects TRBV7-9 to TRBJ2-1; the match to TRBD2 covers 9 bases. CDR1 and CDR2 (germline): SEHNR, FQNEAQ (reference sequence). With 4 bases clipped from V and 9 bases from J, the junction kept 10 bases outside the gene matches. The CDR3 length is 15 residues. The CDR3 coding sequence is TGTGCCAGCAGCTCCAGACTAGCGGAGGGGGGTGAGCAGTTCTTC. The encoded protein is CASSSRLAEGGEQFF.

This chain links TRBV10-3 with TRBJ1-2; no firm D call. The V and J ends lost 0 bases and 8 bases respectively, with 13 bases between them. CDR1 is ENHRY and CDR2 is SYGVKD in the germline V gene. The CDR3 has 14 amino acids. This chain's CDR3 is CAISESTRVSGYTF. Here the CDR3 DNA reads TGTGCCATCAGTGAGTCGACTAGGGTGAGCGGCTACACCTTC.

The genes are TRBV7-3 and TRBJ2-5; D is tentatively TRBD1 or TRBD2 (5 bases each). CDR1 is SGHTA and CDR2 is FQGTGA in the germline V gene. Between the trimmed V and J ends, which lost 2 bases and 5 bases, there was a span of 12 bases. This CDR3 contains 14 residues. CDR3 loop: CASSLEAWGETQYF. Here the CDR3 DNA reads TGTGCCAGCAGCTTAGAAGCCTGGGGGGAGACCCAGTACTTC. The variable domain in full, completed from reference TRBV7-3 and TRBJ2-5, reads GAGVSQTPSNKVTEKGKYVELRCDPISGHTALYWYRQSLGQGPEFLIYFQGTGAADDSGLPNDRFFAVRPEGSVSTLKIQRTERGDSAVYLCASSLEAWGETQYFGPGTRLLVL.